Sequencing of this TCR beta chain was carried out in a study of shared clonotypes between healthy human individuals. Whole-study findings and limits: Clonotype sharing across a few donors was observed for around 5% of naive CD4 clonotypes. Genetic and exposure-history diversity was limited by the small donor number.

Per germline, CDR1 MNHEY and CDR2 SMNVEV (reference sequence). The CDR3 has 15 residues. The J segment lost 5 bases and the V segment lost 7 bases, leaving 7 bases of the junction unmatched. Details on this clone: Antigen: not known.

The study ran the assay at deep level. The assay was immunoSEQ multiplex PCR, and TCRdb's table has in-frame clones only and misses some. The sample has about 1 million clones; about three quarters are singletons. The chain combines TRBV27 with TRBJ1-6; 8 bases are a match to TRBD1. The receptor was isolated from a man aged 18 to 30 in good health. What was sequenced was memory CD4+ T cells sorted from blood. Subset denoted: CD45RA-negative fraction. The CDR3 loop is CASTHGQGNNSPLHF. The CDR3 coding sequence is TGTGCCAGCACTCATGGACAGGGAAATAATTCACCCCTCCACTTT.